Each of the 24 T cell receptor beta chains below was sequenced from the same sample in a study of control samples from healthy donors and cancer patients (dated by TCRdb to between 2020 and 2021). The library was generated by the immunoSEQ multiplex PCR assay. TCRdb stores this immuneACCESS table with in-frame sequences only. Part of the clones is absent; in the studies checked, under half of the shortfall reflects unresolved V genes, and no reason is known for the rest. This sample is represented by around 83,000 clones; roughly 93% of them were singletons. The top ten hold about 1.3% of the sample. The sequenced material came from PBMCs. These receptors came from a woman aged 40 to 49 with lung cancer.

The V gene is TRBV7-8, the J gene TRBJ2-6, with D unclear. This CDR3 has 15 residues. Trimming shortened V by 7 bases and J by 4 bases, and 14 bases separated the two germline ends. Germline V gene lookup returns CDR1 SGHVS and CDR2 FQNEAQ. The CDR3 protein is CASTIGPAGANVLTF. CDR3 nucleotide sequence: TGTGCCAGCACCATAGGTCCGGCCGGGGCCAACGTCCTGACTTTC.

J is TRBJ1-1 and V is TRBV5-6; D is perhaps TRBD1 (6 bases). This CDR3 region has 17 residues. CDR1 is SGHDT, CDR2 YYEEEE, per germline. The ends were cut back, 4 bases at V and 5 bases at J, with 24 bases in the middle. The DNA for the CDR3 is TGTGCCAGCAGCCGTGCCCGGGGGGCAAGGGCGAGAACTGAAGCTTTCTTT. Translating gives CASSRARGARARTEAFF.

This clone has a single count. J is TRBJ1-1 and V is TRBV11-2; D uncertain. Germline CDR1 SGHAT, CDR2 FQNNGV. Trimming stripped 0 bases from V and 2 bases from J, with 16 bases between. The CDR3 is made up of 17 amino acids. The CDR3 sequence is CASSLEFLVEGNTEAFF. CDR3 DNA sequence: TGTGCCAGCAGCTTAGAGTTCCTAGTCGAAGGAAACACTGAAGCTTTCTTT.

This chain links TRBV11-2 with TRBJ1-1; a weak D match, TRBD1 (5 bases). The CDR3 has 13 amino acids. CDR1 SGHAT and CDR2 FQNNGV come from the germline V gene. Trimming cost V 1 base and J 8 bases, with 11 bases left between them. The DNA of the CDR3 is TGTGCCAGCAGCTTAGTTTTGGGGCTGGAAGCTTTCTTT. Its translation: CASSLVLGLEAFF.

V is TRBV2 and J is TRBJ2-7, with D possibly matching TRBD1 (6 bases). The CDR3 loop spans 18 amino acids. Trimming removed 1 base at V and 5 bases at J, with 24 bases between. The germline V gene encodes CDR1 SNHLY and CDR2 FYNNEI. The CDR3 sequence is CASSEGPKVGGTDHEQYF. The CDR3 DNA follows: TGTGCCAGCAGTGAAGGGCCAAAGGTAGGGGGAACGGATCACGAGCAGTACTTC. Filled out from reference TRBV2 and TRBJ2-7, the complete variable domain reads EPEVTQTPSHQVTQMGQEVILRCVPISNHLYFYWYRQILGQKVEFLVSFYNNEISEKSEIFDDQFSVERPDGSNFTLKIRSTKLEDSAMYFCASSEGPKVGGTDHEQYFGPGTRLTVT.

The chain uses TRBV19 and TRBJ1-4; D remains ambiguous. V gave up 5 bases and J gave up 3 bases, with 16 bases separating them. Per germline, CDR1 LNHDA and CDR2 SQIVND (reference sequence). The CDR3 sequence is 16 residues long. The CDR3 reads CASSAAGRVPNEKLFF. In DNA form, the CDR3 reads TGTGCCAGTAGTGCAGCGGGGAGGGTCCCTAATGAAAAACTGTTTTTT.

V and J are TRBV6-4 and TRBJ2-1, with 9 bases fitting TRBD2. The germline V gene encodes CDR1 MRHNA and CDR2 SNTAGT. Losses at the gene ends were 1 base for V and 4 bases for J; bases not matched to a gene: 5. There are 16 residues in the CDR3. The CDR3 loop is CASSDFPAGGYNEQFF. As DNA, the CDR3 is TGTGCCAGCAGTGACTTTCCAGCGGGGGGATACAATGAGCAGTTCTTC.

This rearrangement joins TRBV29-1 to TRBJ1-2, with D possibly matching TRBD1 (5 bases). V shed 7 bases and J shed 8 bases, with 20 bases lying between them. Germline V lookup: CDR1 SQVTM, CDR2 ANQGSEA. The CDR3 runs 13 residues. CDR3 in amino acids: CSGRQFQEGGYTF. The CDR3 DNA reads TGCAGCGGGCGACAGTTTCAGGAGGGCGGCTACACCTTC.

The chain links TRBV7-9 to TRBJ1-1, with D perhaps matching TRBD1 (6 bases). The CDR3 spans 15 residues. V lost 0 bases and J 6 bases, leaving 14 bases between the germline ends. In germline, CDR1 is SEHNR, CDR2 FQNEAQ (reference sequence). CDR3 in DNA: TGTGCCAGCAGCTTAGCGCGGACAGAACACTCTGAAGCTTTCTTT. Residues: CASSLARTEHSEAFF.

The chain uses TRBV11-2 and TRBJ2-5, with D possibly being TRBD2 (5 bases). The CDR3 spans 17 residues. Trimming took 1 base from V and 2 from J, leaving 17 bases between them. The germline CDR1 and CDR2 sequences are SGHAT and FQNNGV. Written as DNA, the CDR3 is TGTGCCAGCAGCTTAGTTGCTAGCCTCGGTCCACAAGAGACCCAGTACTTC. It is translated as CASSLVASLGPQETQYF.

V usage is TRBV19 and J usage is TRBJ2-1; a possible D gene is TRBD2 (6 bases). Germline assignment: CDR1 LNHDA and CDR2 SQIVND (reference sequence). V was pared by 8 bases and J by 7 bases, with 9 bases between. The CDR3 runs 11 residues. This CDR3 is CASGDSNEQFF. The CDR3 coding sequence is TGTGCCAGTGGGGACTCAAATGAGCAGTTCTTC.

The chain uses TRBV4-2 and TRBJ2-5, with 10 bases identical to TRBD2. Losses at the gene ends were 0 bases for V and 1 base for J; bases not matched to a gene: 5. Per germline, CDR1 LGHNA and CDR2 YNFKEQ. This CDR3 has 17 residues. Here the CDR3 DNA reads TGTGCCAGCAGCCAAGATATAAGCGGGGGGGTCCAAGAGACCCAGTACTTC. This gives the protein CASSQDISGGVQETQYF.

Only one count was recorded for this clone. As DNA, the CDR3 is TGTGCCAGCAGCTTTGCGGGCAGGAAAAACACTGAAGCTTTCTTT. It specifies CASSFAGRKNTEAFF. The chain recombines TRBV7-8 with TRBJ1-1; no clear D. Germline CDR1 is SGHVS and CDR2 is FQNEAQ. This CDR3 spans 15 amino acids. V was shortened by 3 bases and J by 2 bases, with 13 bases between the two germline ends. The complete variable domain, with remaining parts taken from reference TRBV7-8 and TRBJ1-1, reads GAGVSQSPRYKVAKRGQDVALRCDPISGHVSLFWYQQALGQGPEFLTYFQNEAQLDKSGLPSDRFFAERPEGSVSTLKIQRTQQEDSAVYLCASSFAGRKNTEAFFGQGTRLTVV.

The rearrangement uses TRBV2 and TRBJ1-2, with TRBD1 as a possible D gene (5 bases). V was trimmed by 11 bases and J by 3 bases, leaving 13 bases between them. Germline V gives CDR1 SNHLY, CDR2 FYNNEI. The CDR3 totals 12 residues. CDR3 sequence (DNA): TGTGCCCTCCAGCGAGGGGACTATGGCTACACCTTC. As protein: CALQRGDYGYTF.

This sequence joins TRBV25-1 and TRBJ2-7; 9 bases are a match to TRBD1. J lost 3 bases, V lost 2 bases, and 5 bases had no gene match. The CDR3 totals 15 residues. Germline V lookup: CDR1 MGHDK, CDR2 SYGVNS. This CDR3 is CASSEPGTGSYEQYF. CDR3 coding DNA: TGTGCCAGCAGTGAACCCGGGACAGGGAGCTACGAGCAGTACTTC.

The V and J genes are TRBV6-5 and TRBJ1-1, with TRBD1 as a possible D gene (6 bases). V was clipped by 10 bases and J by 3 bases, with 12 bases between them. The CDR3 length is 12 residues. Germline V gene sequence: CDR1 MNHEY, CDR2 SVGAGI. CDR3 sequence: CAISQGYTEAFF. CDR3 coding DNA: TGTGCCATAAGTCAGGGGTACACTGAAGCTTTCTTT.

The chain has TRBV5-1 and TRBJ1-1; 8 bases fit TRBD1. From germline, CDR1 is SGHRS and CDR2 YFSETQ. The CDR3 is made up of 15 amino acids. V shed 3 bases and J 3 bases; nucleotides not matched to a gene: 7. CDR3: CASSSRATGDTEAFF. The CDR3 DNA reads as TGCGCCAGCAGCTCGAGGGCGACAGGGGACACTGAAGCTTTCTTT.

V usage is TRBV14 and J usage is TRBJ2-4; 9 nucleotides line up with TRBD1. Germline V lookup: CDR1 SGHDN, CDR2 FVKESK. J lost 6 bases, V lost 2 bases, and 5 bases had no gene match. This CDR3 comprises 15 residues. Written as DNA, the CDR3 is TGTGCCAGCAGCCAAACAGGGGGCGGGGGAAACATTCAGTACTTC. Translated: CASSQTGGGGNIQYF.

This clone was observed once. The J gene is TRBJ1-5, the V gene TRBV19; D not resolved. V shed 4 bases and J shed 3 bases, with 7 bases lying between them. Per germline, CDR1 LNHDA and CDR2 SQIVND (reference sequence). The CDR3 extends over 13 amino acids. CDR3 DNA: TGTGCCAGTAGTAACACAATCAATCAGCCCCAGCATTTT. Amino acids: CASSNTINQPQHF.

This sequence joins TRBV3-1 (or the pseudogene TRBV3-2) and TRBJ1-1; D not resolved. Trimming cost V 0 bases and J 1 base, with 6 bases left between them. The CDR3 consists of 14 residues. Germline-derived CDR1 and CDR2 are LGHDT and YNNKEL (reference sequence). CDR3 bases: TGTGCCAGCAGCCAAGACGGGGAGAACACTGAAGCTTTCTTT. Translated: CASSQDGENTEAFF.

The chain is built from TRBV6-5 and TRBJ2-2, with D maybe TRBD1 (5 bases). The germline V gene encodes CDR1 MNHEY and CDR2 SVGAGI. This CDR3 has 14 residues. The germline V and J ends were trimmed by 4 bases and 3 bases, with 9 bases remaining between them. CDR3 DNA: TGTGCCAGCAGTTTCCAGGGTGACACCGGGGAGCTGTTTTTT. Amino acid sequence: CASSFQGDTGELFF.

This clone was picked up one time. The chain uses TRBV7-9 and TRBJ1-5; no definite D call. Germline-derived CDR1 and CDR2 are SEHNR and FQNEAQ (reference sequence). CDR3 length equals 12 residues. V dropped 7 bases and J dropped 3 bases, with 7 bases sitting between them. CDR3 nucleotide sequence: TGTGCCAGCACCAGAGACAATCAGCCCCAGCATTTT. This encodes CASTRDNQPQHF.

The chain is built from TRBV7-8 and TRBJ2-5; TRBD1 matches 7 bases. CDR1 and CDR2 (germline): SGHVS, FQNEAQ. The J segment lost 6 bases and the V segment lost 6 bases, leaving 19 bases of the junction unmatched. The CDR3 is 17 amino acids. CDR3: CASSFRPGPAGGQTQYF. Written as DNA, the CDR3 is TGTGCCAGCAGTTTCCGTCCGGGACCAGCAGGGGGTCAGACCCAGTACTTC. Using reference TRBV7-8 and TRBJ2-5 for the parts outside the CDR3, the full variable domain is GAGVSQSPRYKVAKRGQDVALRCDPISGHVSLFWYQQALGQGPEFLTYFQNEAQLDKSGLPSDRFFAERPEGSVSTLKIQRTQQEDSAVYLCASSFRPGPAGGQTQYFGPGTRLLVL.

The rearrangement joins TRBV19 to TRBJ2-1; D gene unclear. CDR3 length equals 14 residues. Trimming cost V 3 bases and J 7 bases, with 13 bases left between them. Per germline, CDR1 LNHDA and CDR2 SQIVND (reference sequence). The CDR3 sequence: CASSILGYDNEQFF. CDR3 nucleotides: TGTGCCAGTAGTATCCTAGGGTACGATAATGAGCAGTTCTTC.